A single sample is the source of the 25 T cell receptor beta chains below, sequenced in a study of T-cell reconstitution after alpha-beta-depleted transplantation in children. For TCRbeta, the library was prepared with unique molecular identifiers. Via MiXCR, TCRdb re-called the PCR reads, giving one row per CDR3 protein. The sample carries about 610,000 distinct CDR3 sequences, about 10% recorded once. The source was PBMCs from the stem cell graft donor, collected from the stem cell graft. Receptors were obtained from a human donor who donated a stem cell graft to a child with acute myeloid leukemia.

The V gene is TRBV20-1, the J gene TRBJ2-1; TRBD2 matches at 8 bases. The CDR3 runs 15 residues. Germline CDR1 is DFQATT and CDR2 is SNEGSKA (reference sequence). The J segment lost 3 bases and the V segment lost 0 bases, leaving 4 bases of the junction unmatched. The CDR3 bases are TGCAGTGCTAGAGAACTAGCGGCCTTCTACAATGAGCAGTTCTTC. It encodes CSARELAAFYNEQFF.

This clonotype was detected a few times. This chain connects TRBV7-2 to TRBJ2-3; 13 nucleotides agree with TRBD2. V lost 5 bases, J lost 14 bases, and 7 bases stayed unmatched. The CDR3 length is 13 residues. Germline V lookup: CDR1 SGHTA, CDR2 FQGNSA. CDR3 in DNA: TGTGCCAGCAGCCTCCTACTAGCGGGAGGGAGGTATTTT. Its protein is CASSLLLAGGRYF. Full variable domain (missing parts from reference TRBV7-2 and TRBJ2-3): GAGVSQSPSNKVTEKGKDVELRCDPISGHTALYWYRQSLGQGLEFLIYFQGNSAPDKSGLPSDRFSAERTGGSVSTLTIQRTQQEDSAVYLCASSLLLAGGRYFGPGTRLTVL.

This clonotype was picked up many times. The chain is built from TRBV28 and TRBJ2-5; the match to TRBD1 covers 11 bases. Per the germline V gene, CDR1 is MDHEN and CDR2 is SYDVKM. CDR3 length: 14 amino acids. J lost 3 bases, V lost 6 bases, and 3 bases had no gene match. CDR3 in amino acids: CASSSGQGEETQYF. CDR3 coding DNA: TGTGCCAGCAGCTCGGGACAGGGGGAAGAGACCCAGTACTTC.

The gene calls are TRBV6-2 or TRBV6-3 and TRBJ2-7; 12 positions match TRBD2. The CDR3 is 16 residues long. V dropped 2 bases and J dropped 1; count of bases not matched to a gene: 3. Germline assignment: CDR1 MNHEY and CDR2 SVGEGT. In nucleotides, the CDR3 is TGTGCCAGCAGTTACGGACTAGCGGGACTGTCCTACGAGCAGTACTTC. Translating gives CASSYGLAGLSYEQYF.

The chain couples TRBV12-3 or TRBV12-4 to TRBJ1-5; D not resolved. Trimming shortened V by 3 bases and J by 5 bases, and 8 bases separated the two germline ends. CDR3 length equals 13 residues. The CDR3 protein is CASSFRLDQPQHF. As DNA, the CDR3 is TGTGCCAGCAGTTTCAGGCTCGATCAGCCCCAGCATTTT.

In this sample, this clonotype turned up a few times. The chain carries TRBV5-1 and TRBJ2-3; D possibly corresponds to TRBD2 (5 bases). Trimming removed 7 bases at V and 0 bases at J, with 15 bases between. Germline CDR1 reads SGHRS; CDR2 reads YFSETQ. The CDR3 covers 15 residues. CDR3 loop: CASGSGTSSTDTQYF. The DNA of the CDR3 is TGCGCCAGCGGGAGCGGAACTTCTAGCACAGATACGCAGTATTTT.

In this sample, this clonotype turned up a few times. V and J are TRBV27 and TRBJ2-3; possibly TRBD1 for D (5 bases). Trimming took 3 bases from V and 0 from J, leaving 10 bases between them. Germline V CDR1 and CDR2: MNHEY, SMNVEV (reference sequence). This CDR3 spans 15 amino acids. The CDR3 nucleotides read TGTGCCAGCAGTTTCCAGGGTATGAGCACAGATACGCAGTATTTT. Protein sequence: CASSFQGMSTDTQYF.

This clonotype was observed a few times. The rearrangement joins TRBV12-3 or TRBV12-4 to TRBJ2-7; 11 positions agree with TRBD1. The CDR3 is made up of 15 amino acids. V gave up 6 bases and J gave up 3 bases; unmatched junction bases: 7. Here the CDR3 reads CASSQGTGGYYEQYF. DNA of the CDR3: TGTGCCAGCAGCCAAGGGACAGGGGGGTACTACGAGCAGTACTTC.

This clonotype was seen a few times. The chain has TRBV4-3 and TRBJ2-7, with 11 bases fitting TRBD1. The germline CDR1 and CDR2 sequences are LGHNA and YSLEER. The CDR3 extends over 18 amino acids. Trimming took 1 base from V and 0 from J; bases not matched to a gene: 8. CDR3 nucleotides: TGCGCCAGCAGCCAAGGCTACAAAGGGACAGGGGGCTCCTACGAGCAGTACTTC. Its protein is CASSQGYKGTGGSYEQYF.

The chain links TRBV5-1 to TRBJ1-2; D might be TRBD1 (6 bases). Germline assignment: CDR1 SGHRS and CDR2 YFSETQ. The V end lost 1 base, the J end lost 5 bases, and 12 bases lay between the germline ends. The CDR3 is made up of 14 amino acids. CDR3 nucleotides: TGCGCCAGCAGCTTGAGGGGACAAGAATATGGCTACACCTTC. It codes for CASSLRGQEYGYTF.

This sequence joins TRBV13 and TRBJ2-3; D gene uncertain. Germline values: CDR1 PRHDT, CDR2 FYEKMQ (reference sequence). This CDR3 contains 13 residues. Trimming took 7 bases from V and 6 from J, leaving 14 bases between them. The CDR3 nucleotides are TGTGCCAGCAACGAAAGGTCCGGGGATACGCAGTATTTT. Its translation is CASNERSGDTQYF.

The V and J genes are TRBV7-2 and TRBJ2-7, with D hard to call. This CDR3 region has 14 residues. Germline-derived CDR1 and CDR2 are SGHTA and FQGNSA. Trimming removed 2 bases at V and 5 bases at J, with 13 bases between. The CDR3 nucleotides read TGTGCCAGCAGCTTAAGTGGGTATCGGGACGAGCAGTACTTC. Residues: CASSLSGYRDEQYF.

This clonotype occurred many times. This chain uses TRBV4-3 with TRBJ1-3; 7 bases align to TRBD1. The CDR3 is made up of 17 amino acids. The germline gives CDR1 LGHNA, CDR2 YSLEER. The V gene end was trimmed by 0 bases and the J gene end by 0 bases; junction bases not matched to a gene: 5. In DNA form, the CDR3 reads TGCGCCAGCAGCCAAGATAGGGGACAGCACTCTGGAAACACCATATATTTT. It codes for CASSQDRGQHSGNTIYF.

This clonotype was picked up a small number of times. This chain uses TRBV5-1 with TRBJ2-1, with TRBD1 matching 9 bases. The ends lost 3 bases at V and 3 bases at J; junction bases unmatched: 4. This CDR3 spans 15 amino acids. The germline gives CDR1 SGHRS, CDR2 YFSETQ. In DNA, the CDR3 is TGCGCCAGCAGCTCCGGGACAGGGCGCTACAATGAGCAGTTCTTC. Translating gives CASSSGTGRYNEQFF. The full variable domain, completed using reference TRBV5-1 and TRBJ2-1, is KAGVTQTPRYLIKTRGQQVTLSCSPISGHRSVSWYQQTPGQGLQFLFEYFSETQRNKGNFPGRFSGRQFSNSRSEMNVSTLELGDSALYLCASSSGTGRYNEQFFGPGTRLTVL.

The genes are TRBV10-3 and TRBJ2-5; weak D call: TRBD1 (8 bases). Germline lookup yields CDR1 ENHRY and CDR2 SYGVKD. Trimming removed 7 bases from V and 5 bases from J, with 14 bases in between. The CDR3 consists of 13 residues. This CDR3 reads CAIKQGGAETQYF. The CDR3 region has the DNA TGTGCCATCAAACAGGGGGGGGCTGAGACCCAGTACTTC.

This chain uses TRBV19 with TRBJ2-7; no definite D call. Trimming left V 6 bases short and J 4 bases short, with 25 bases between. The CDR3 is made up of 17 amino acids. Germline values: CDR1 LNHDA, CDR2 SQIVND (reference sequence). CDR3 DNA sequence: TGTGCCAGTAGCATGGTGGTGGGTCGCCCCACCTTGTACGAGCAGTACTTC. As protein: CASSMVVGRPTLYEQYF.

The sample holds a few counts of this clonotype. This chain connects TRBV7-6 to TRBJ2-5; D gene uncertain. Germline CDR1 is SGHVS and CDR2 is FNYEAQ. This CDR3 is built from 13 residues. V lost 3 bases and J 5 bases, leaving 10 bases between the germline ends. In nucleotides, the CDR3 is TGTGCCAGCAGCTTCGGAACGATCGAGACCCAGTACTTC. Its translation is CASSFGTIETQYF.

This clonotype was recorded a few times. The rearrangement links TRBV29-1 to TRBJ2-1; D tentatively reads TRBD1 or TRBD2 (7 bases each). Germline CDR1 SQVTM, CDR2 ANQGSEA. The CDR3 length is 14 residues. Trimming pared 8 bases from V and 8 bases from J, leaving 22 bases between. CDR3: CSLRWAGGADEQFF. The CDR3 bases are TGCAGCCTACGATGGGCAGGGGGGGCGGATGAGCAGTTCTTC.

In its sample, this clonotype was seen many times. The V gene is TRBV6-1, the J gene TRBJ2-3; 10 nucleotides line up with TRBD2. V lost 7 bases and J lost 1; bases outside the gene matches: 5. The CDR3 has 15 amino acids. The germline CDR1 and CDR2 sequences are MNHNS and SASEGT. The DNA for the CDR3 is TGTGCCAGCAACTTCGGGACTAGCGGCACAGATACGCAGTATTTT. It is translated as CASNFGTSGTDTQYF.

This clonotype showed up just a few times. The V gene is TRBV2, the J gene TRBJ2-2; 7 bases map to TRBD1. V trimming: 4 bases; J trimming: 5 bases; junction bases outside the gene matches: 10. The CDR3 loop spans 16 amino acids. CDR1 and CDR2 from the germline V gene are SNHLY and FYNNEI. CDR3 residues: CASSGQGSEWTGELFF. The CDR3 DNA follows: TGTGCCAGCAGTGGACAGGGATCCGAGTGGACCGGGGAGCTGTTTTTT.

There are a few counts of this clonotype. V is TRBV7-2 and J is TRBJ2-7; TRBD1 or TRBD2 may be the D gene (5 bases each). The germline gives CDR1 SGHTA, CDR2 FQGNSA. The V and J ends lost 1 base and 5 bases respectively, with 12 bases between them. This CDR3 has 14 residues. The CDR3 sequence: CASSLGGSQDEQYF. The CDR3 DNA is TGTGCCAGCAGCTTAGGGGGGTCCCAGGACGAGCAGTACTTC. The whole variable domain, filled in from reference TRBV7-2 and TRBJ2-7, reads GAGVSQSPSNKVTEKGKDVELRCDPISGHTALYWYRQSLGQGLEFLIYFQGNSAPDKSGLPSDRFSAERTGGSVSTLTIQRTQQEDSAVYLCASSLGGSQDEQYFGPGTRLTVT.

The sample holds a few counts of this clonotype. This chain joins TRBV7-2 and TRBJ2-5; TRBD2 matches 11 bases. The germline gives CDR1 SGHTA, CDR2 FQGNSA. V trimming: 2 bases; J trimming: 2 bases; junction bases outside the gene matches: 4. The CDR3 has 16 amino acids. CDR3 in amino acids: CASSLWLAGGQETQYF. CDR3 in DNA: TGTGCCAGCAGCTTATGGTTAGCGGGAGGGCAAGAGACCCAGTACTTC.

This clonotype has at least ten counts. This sequence joins TRBV10-3 and TRBJ2-1, with 8 bases fitting TRBD2. The CDR3 loop spans 16 amino acids. Germline CDR1 reads ENHRY; CDR2 reads SYGVKD. The V and J ends lost 4 bases and 8 bases, in that order; junction bases with no gene match: 13. The DNA for the CDR3 is TGTGCCATCAGTGCCGGAGCGGGAGCCCCCTCGTATGAGCAGTTCTTC. It encodes CAISAGAGAPSYEQFF.

This clonotype has at least ten counts. The chain employs TRBV29-1 and TRBJ1-1, with D unclear. CDR1 SQVTM and CDR2 ANQGSEA come from the germline V gene. V was clipped by 7 bases and J by 3 bases, with 12 bases between them. This CDR3 contains 12 residues. The CDR3 spells CSGALSHTEAFF. The CDR3 nucleotides read TGCAGCGGTGCCCTGAGTCACACTGAAGCTTTCTTT.

This clonotype was counted only a few times. The chain recombines TRBV11-2 with TRBJ1-2, with TRBD1 as a possible D gene (5 bases). There are 18 residues in the CDR3. The germline V gene encodes CDR1 SGHAT and CDR2 FQNNGV. V gave up 3 bases and J gave up 5 bases, with 25 bases separating them. The CDR3 nucleotides read TGTGCCAGCAGCTTGTCGGCTCACCCCGGGGGAGGAGGGTATGGCTACACCTTC. Amino acids: CASSLSAHPGGGGYGYTF. Full variable domain (remainder filled in from reference TRBV11-2 and TRBJ1-2): EAGVAQSPRYKIIEKRQSVAFWCNPISGHATLYWYQQILGQGPKLLIQFQNNGVVDDSQLPKDRFSAERLKGVDSTLKIQPAKLEDSAVYLCASSLSAHPGGGGYGYTFGSGTRLTVV.